This T cell receptor (beta chain) originates from a study of blood T cell repertoires in COVID-19. Overall study: Sites in the United States, Italy and Spain provided acute and convalescent COVID-19 samples. The cDNA or gDNA used as material had been derived from T cells, B-cell-depleted T cells, or PBMCs.

TCRdb keeps only in-frame clones here, not all; method: immunoSEQ multiplex PCR. The sample lists some 150,000 clones; more than 75% were seen once. The V and J ends lost 3 bases and 4 bases respectively, with 8 bases between them. In germline, CDR1 is KGHDR, CDR2 SFDVKD. This CDR3 is 13 amino acids long. The sequencing sample was made of peripheral blood. The genes are TRBV24-1 and TRBJ1-2; D is unresolved. The source of this sequence is a man between 60 and 75 years old with acute or convalescent COVID-19. CDR3 in DNA: TGTGCCACCAGTGATGAGGACTTCTATGGCTACACCTTC. Translated, it gives CATSDEDFYGYTF.